This is a list of T cell receptor beta chains from one sample in a study of cytomegalovirus exposure and HLA in healthy donors. Clones were sequenced by immunoSEQ multiplex PCR, and TCRdb holds only the in-frame ones, with some missing. The sample lists fewer than 400,000 clones; about nine tenths were seen once. Material for sequencing was PBMCs. The receptors were sampled from a woman aged 18-29 years in good health and CMV-seronegative. The CDR3 runs from the conserved cysteine through the conserved F or W. Each record gives: V gene, J gene, D gene, clone size, CDR3 DNA, CDR3 protein. A D gene is named only where the DNA matches it firmly. Expanded clones get a size class; other rows say once, few or many, or leave the size out.

V: TRBV5-6
J: TRBJ2-7
D: .
size: few
DNA: TGTGCCAGCAGCTTAGGCGGGAACATCTACGAGCAGTACTTC
CDR3: CASSLGGNIYEQYF

V: TRBV29-1
J: TRBJ2-1
D: TRBD2
size: few
DNA: TGCAGCGCAAGACTAGCGCAAGACAATGAGCAGTTCTTC
CDR3: CSARLAQDNEQFF

V: TRBV2
J: TRBJ2-5
D: TRBD2
size: few
DNA: TGTGCCAGCACCGAGACTAGCGGGAGGGATTACTTC
CDR3: CASTETSGRDYF

V: TRBV7-2
J: TRBJ2-3
D: TRBD2
size: .
DNA: TGTGCCAGCAGCTTAGGACTAGCGGGAGCGAGCACAGATACGCAGTATTTT
CDR3: CASSLGLAGASTDTQYF

V: TRBV6-5
J: TRBJ1-2
D: .
size: .
DNA: TGTGCCAGCAGTTACTCGCAGGCCCCCTATGGCTACACCTTC
CDR3: CASSYSQAPYGYTF

V: TRBV27
J: TRBJ2-1
D: TRBD2
size: .
DNA: TGTGCCAGCGGCCCCACTAGCGGGAGGGGAATGGGGATCTTC
CDR3: CASGPTSGRGMGIF

V: TRBV6-5
J: TRBJ1-1
D: TRBD1
size: .
DNA: TGTGCCAGTCGGGACAGCCTGAACACTGAAGCTTTCTTT
CDR3: CASRDSLNTEAFF

V: TRBV29-1
J: TRBJ1-1
D: TRBD1
size: .
DNA: TGCAGCGTTGACCCTGACAGGGGAAGGGGTGCTTTCTTT
CDR3: CSVDPDRGRGAFF

V: TRBV2
J: TRBJ2-1
D: TRBD2
size: .
DNA: TGTGCCAGCAGGGGACTAGCGGGAGGGTACAATGAGCAGTTCTTC
CDR3: CASRGLAGGYNEQFF

V: TRBV6-1
J: TRBJ1-1
D: .
size: few
DNA: TGTGCCAGCAGTGAACACACAGACACTGAAGCTTTCTTT
CDR3: CASSEHTDTEAFF

V: TRBV6-5
J: TRBJ2-5
D: .
size: once
DNA: TGTGCCAGCAGTTACTCAGGGCAGGGACAAGAGACCCAGTACTTC
CDR3: CASSYSGQGQETQYF

V: TRBV29-1
J: TRBJ1-3
D: .
size: .
DNA: TGCAGCGCCTCTATGTCGACAACTGGAAACACCATATATTTT
CDR3: CSASMSTTGNTIYF

V: TRBV11-1
J: TRBJ2-7
D: TRBD2
size: few
DNA: TGTGCCAGCAGCTTAGAACTAGCGGGCTATCTGGAGCAGTACTTC
CDR3: CASSLELAGYLEQYF

V: TRBV5-4
J: TRBJ1-2
D: .
size: .
DNA: TGTGCCAGCAGCTTTTTAGGGGCTGAGGGCTACACCTTC
CDR3: CASSFLGAEGYTF

V: TRBV7-2
J: TRBJ1-2
D: .
size: .
DNA: TGTGCCAGCAGTACACAGGGAGACTATGGCTACACCTTC
CDR3: CASSTQGDYGYTF

V: TRBV7-9
J: TRBJ2-1
D: TRBD1
size: .
DNA: TGTGCCAGCAGCCACAGGGACAGCCCCACGCGAGATGAGCAGTTCTTC
CDR3: CASSHRDSPTRDEQFF

V: TRBV19
J: TRBJ1-1
D: .
size: few
DNA: TGTGCCAGTAGTCTGGGCCACCGGGATACTGAAGCTTTCTTT
CDR3: CASSLGHRDTEAFF

V: TRBV18
J: TRBJ1-5
D: .
size: few
DNA: TGTGCCAGCTCGGGGAAGGACGCGGGTCAGCCCCAGCATTTT
CDR3: CASSGKDAGQPQHF

V: TRBV28
J: TRBJ1-5
D: TRBD1
size: .
DNA: TGTGCCAGCAGTTCTACAGGGGGCGCCCCTAGCAATCAGCCCCAGCATTTT
CDR3: CASSSTGGAPSNQPQHF

V: TRBV5-4
J: TRBJ1-3
D: .
size: .
DNA: TGTGCCAGCAGCTTGGGTGCCCCAGGGGGAAACACCATATATTTT
CDR3: CASSLGAPGGNTIYF

V: TRBV10-3
J: TRBJ1-2
D: .
size: .
DNA: TGTGCCATCAGTGAGTCGAGAATACGGGGCTATGGCTACACCTTC
CDR3: CAISESRIRGYGYTF

V: TRBV5-1
J: TRBJ1-4
D: .
size: .
DNA: TGCGCCAGCAGCCCGGCCGGGACAATAGAAAAACTGTTTTTT
CDR3: CASSPAGTIEKLFF

V: TRBV4-3
J: TRBJ2-7
D: TRBD2
size: .
DNA: TGCGCCAGCAGCCAAGGGACTAGCGGGAGTAGTTACGAGCAGTACTTC
CDR3: CASSQGTSGSSYEQYF

V: TRBV10-3
J: TRBJ1-2
D: .
size: .
DNA: TGTGCCACCGGGTGGGGCGCCACTAACTATGGCTACACCTTC
CDR3: CATGWGATNYGYTF

V: TRBV11-1
J: TRBJ2-7
D: TRBD2
size: many
DNA: TGTGCCAGCAGCCGACCTCCCACTAGCGGGAGTTCTGGGGAGCAGTACTTC
CDR3: CASSRPPTSGSSGEQYF

V: TRBV28
J: TRBJ2-2
D: TRBD1
size: .
DNA: TGTGTCACGGGACAGGGGAACACCGGGGAGCTGTTTTTT
CDR3: CVTGQGNTGELFF

V: TRBV5-1
J: TRBJ2-7
D: TRBD2
size: few
DNA: TGCGCCAGCAGCTTGGAGCCTAGCGGAACCTACGAGCAGTACTTC
CDR3: CASSLEPSGTYEQYF

V: TRBV2
J: TRBJ2-1
D: TRBD1
size: .
DNA: TGTGCCAGCAGGGGACAGGGGGCTAGCGGGATCAACAATGAGCAGTTCTTC
CDR3: CASRGQGASGINNEQFF

V: TRBV7-9
J: TRBJ2-3
D: TRBD1
size: .
DNA: TGTGCCAGCAGCCAAGGGAACAGGGGGACAGATACGCAGTATTTT
CDR3: CASSQGNRGTDTQYF

V: TRBV5-6
J: TRBJ2-7
D: .
size: .
DNA: TGTGCCAGCAGCTTGGCCTTCAGGGACGAGCAGTACTTC
CDR3: CASSLAFRDEQYF

V: TRBV7-9
J: TRBJ2-3
D: TRBD2
size: few
DNA: TGTGCCAGCAGCTTCACGGGAGGAAGCACAGATACGCAGTATTTT
CDR3: CASSFTGGSTDTQYF

V: TRBV27
J: TRBJ1-2
D: .
size: .
DNA: TGTGCCAGCAGTTCTTCTCCCCGCGGCTATGGCTACACCTTC
CDR3: CASSSSPRGYGYTF

V: TRBV27
J: TRBJ2-7
D: TRBD2
size: .
DNA: TGTGCCAGCAGTTATCTCAGCGGGGCCTACGAGCAGTACTTC
CDR3: CASSYLSGAYEQYF

V: TRBV7-6
J: TRBJ1-5
D: TRBD1
size: .
DNA: TGTGCCAGCAGCCCGACAGGGTTTGGGGGGCCCCAGCATTTT
CDR3: CASSPTGFGGPQHF

V: TRBV29-1
J: TRBJ2-2
D: .
size: .
DNA: TGCAGCGCTAGGTCGGCGGAGAGGGAGCTGTTTTTT
CDR3: CSARSAERELFF

V: TRBV9
J: TRBJ2-3
D: TRBD2
size: .
DNA: TGTGCCAGCAGCATCGAGGGGACTAGCGGGATAGTCACTGGCACAGATACGCAGTATTTT
CDR3: CASSIEGTSGIVTGTDTQYF

V: TRBV4-2
J: TRBJ1-2
D: TRBD1
size: few
DNA: TGTGCCAGCAGCCAAGATATACCGGGACAGGGCAGTGGCTACACCTTC
CDR3: CASSQDIPGQGSGYTF

V: TRBV4-2
J: TRBJ2-1
D: TRBD2
size: .
DNA: TGTGCCAGCAGCCAAGAGGGGGGGCTAGCGGGAGGGTCCTACAATGAGCAGTTCTTC
CDR3: CASSQEGGLAGGSYNEQFF

V: TRBV4-1
J: TRBJ2-7
D: .
size: .
DNA: TGCGCCAGCAGCCAAGAGCCGAGATGGGAGCAGTACTTC
CDR3: CASSQEPRWEQYF